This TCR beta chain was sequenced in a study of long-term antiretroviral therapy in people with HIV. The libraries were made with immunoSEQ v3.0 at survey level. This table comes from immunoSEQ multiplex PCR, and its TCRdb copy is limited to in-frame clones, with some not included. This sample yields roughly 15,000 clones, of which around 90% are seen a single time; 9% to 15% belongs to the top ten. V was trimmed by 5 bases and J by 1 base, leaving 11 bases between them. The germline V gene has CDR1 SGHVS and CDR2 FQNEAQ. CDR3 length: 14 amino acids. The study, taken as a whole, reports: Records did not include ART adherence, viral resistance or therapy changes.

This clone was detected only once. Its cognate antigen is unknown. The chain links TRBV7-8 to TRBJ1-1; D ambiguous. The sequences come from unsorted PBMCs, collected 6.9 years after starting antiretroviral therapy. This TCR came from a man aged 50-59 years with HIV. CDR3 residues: CASSPEVRNTEAFF. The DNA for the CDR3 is TGTGCCAGCAGCCCGGAGGTCCGGAACACTGAAGCTTTCTTT.